This T cell receptor beta chain appears in the sequencing data of a study of shared clonotypes between healthy human individuals. The method was immunoSEQ multiplex PCR; TCRdb's version includes in-frame clones alone and lacks a portion of them. Here the sample spans some 470,000 clones, 76% being singletons. This CDR3 has 13 residues. Per the germline V gene, CDR1 is MGHRA and CDR2 is YSYEKL. V was cut by 2 bases and J by 4 bases, with 8 bases left in between. Sequencing input: PBMCs. The gene calls are TRBV4-1 and TRBJ2-5; D is ambiguous. This receptor was obtained from a woman aged 40-49 years in good health. Some clones in this sample may be carry-over from other donors' samples. The DNA of the CDR3 is TGCGCCAGCAGCCAATTGGCGTCAGAGACCCAGTACTTC. Protein sequence: CASSQLASETQYF.